These 10 T cell receptor beta chains share one sample of origin, sequenced in a study of blood T cell repertoires in COVID-19. Assay: immunoSEQ multiplex PCR; the TCRdb copy retains only in-frame clones and omits some. The sample yields 250,000 to 400,000 clones, approximately 88% seen once. The sequenced material came from peripheral blood. Receptors originate from a woman aged 25 to 45 with COVID-19, enrolled during active disease.

The chain employs TRBV9 and TRBJ2-2; the match to TRBD2 covers 11 bases. CDR1 and CDR2 from the germline V gene are SGDLS and YYNGEE. The CDR3 covers 18 residues. The J segment lost 6 bases and the V segment lost 3 bases, leaving 13 bases of the junction unmatched. CDR3 sequence reads: CASSAIAGGQVFAGELFF. DNA of the CDR3: TGTGCCAGCAGCGCCATAGCGGGGGGGCAGGTTTTTGCCGGGGAGCTGTTTTTT.

This chain joins TRBV4-1 and TRBJ1-5, with 7 bases lining up with TRBD1. Germline V CDR1 and CDR2: MGHRA, YSYEKL. The V segment lost 3 bases and the J segment 4 bases; nucleotides outside the gene matches: 6. This CDR3 contains 15 residues. The CDR3 nucleotides are TGCGCCAGCAGCCAGCGGCAGGGGGGAAATCAGCCCCAGCATTTT. Protein sequence: CASSQRQGGNQPQHF.

The CDR3: CASSLPGGHSDTQYF. For the CDR3, the DNA is TGCGCCAGCAGCTTGCCGGGGGGGCATTCAGATACGCAGTATTTT. The chain employs TRBV5-1 and TRBJ2-3; 8 bases are a match to TRBD2. The CDR3 covers 15 residues. J lost 4 bases, V lost 1 base, and 5 bases had no gene match. Germline values: CDR1 SGHRS, CDR2 YFSETQ. Drawing the rest from reference TRBV5-1 and TRBJ2-3, the complete variable domain is KAGVTQTPRYLIKTRGQQVTLSCSPISGHRSVSWYQQTPGQGLQFLFEYFSETQRNKGNFPGRFSGRQFSNSRSEMNVSTLELGDSALYLCASSLPGGHSDTQYFGPGTRLTVL.

DNA of the CDR3: TGTGCCATCCGGTCTGCGGATGGCTACACCTTC. Translated, it gives CAIRSADGYTF. This chain uses TRBV10-3 with TRBJ1-2; D gene uncertain. Trimming cost V 8 bases and J 6 bases, with 10 bases left between them. Germline CDR1 is ENHRY and CDR2 is SYGVKD. The CDR3 covers 11 residues.

This rearrangement joins TRBV19 to TRBJ1-3, with D perhaps matching TRBD1 (6 bases). Trimming pared 5 bases from V and 3 bases from J, leaving 14 bases between. Germline V gene lookup returns CDR1 LNHDA and CDR2 SQIVND (reference sequence). The CDR3 extends over 15 amino acids. The CDR3 DNA follows: TGTGCCAGTAGTCCCAACAGGGATTTTGGAAACACCATATATTTT. This codes for CASSPNRDFGNTIYF.

The genes are TRBV19 and TRBJ2-2, with 8 positions matching TRBD1. The V and J ends lost 3 bases and 4 bases, in that order; junction bases with no gene match: 1. The germline V gene has CDR1 LNHDA and CDR2 SQIVND (reference sequence). This CDR3 comprises 14 residues. This CDR3 reads CASSMTGATGELFF. In DNA, the CDR3 is TGTGCCAGTAGTATGACAGGGGCCACCGGGGAGCTGTTTTTT.

The chain has TRBV10-3 and TRBJ2-5, with D perhaps TRBD1 (6 bases). The CDR3 runs to 14 residues. Trimming shortened V by 10 bases and J by 3 bases, and 18 bases separated the two germline ends. Germline assignment: CDR1 ENHRY and CDR2 SYGVKD. The CDR3 nucleotides are TGTGCCACTGGGGGCATTGGCTCCGAAGAGACCCAGTACTTC. This gives the protein CATGGIGSEETQYF.

V is TRBV2 and J is TRBJ1-6, with 12 bases identical to TRBD1. CDR1 is SNHLY and CDR2 is FYNNEI in the germline V gene. The CDR3 consists of 15 residues. The V segment lost 4 bases and the J segment 9 bases; nucleotides outside the gene matches: 4. The CDR3: CASSVGQGAGSPLHF. In DNA form, the CDR3 reads TGTGCCAGCAGTGTGGGACAGGGGGCTGGTTCACCCCTCCACTTT.

The J gene is TRBJ2-1, the V gene TRBV6-5; D not certain. The CDR3 covers 11 residues. Trimming took off 8 bases at V and 6 bases at J, with 8 bases between the two ends. Germline loops: CDR1 MNHEY, CDR2 SVGAGI. The CDR3 region has the DNA TGTGCCAGCTTGACTTCCAATGAGCAGTTCTTC. It codes for CASLTSNEQFF.

The sample holds one count of this clone. Here the CDR3 reads CASTRAGVAGTDYNEQFF. As DNA, the CDR3 is TGTGCCAGCACCAGAGCGGGGGTGGCGGGGACGGACTACAATGAGCAGTTCTTC. V gene TRBV5-6 combines with J gene TRBJ2-1; 8 bases fit TRBD2. V shed 6 bases and J 3 bases; nucleotides not matched to a gene: 17. This CDR3 contains 18 residues. CDR1 is SGHDT, CDR2 YYEEEE, per germline. Looking up the rest from reference TRBV5-6 and TRBJ2-1 gives the full variable domain: DAGVTQSPTHLIKTRGQQVTLRCSPKSGHDTVSWYQQALGQGPQFIFQYYEEEERQRGNFPDRFSGHQFPNYSSELNVNALLLGDSALYLCASTRAGVAGTDYNEQFFGPGTRLTVL.